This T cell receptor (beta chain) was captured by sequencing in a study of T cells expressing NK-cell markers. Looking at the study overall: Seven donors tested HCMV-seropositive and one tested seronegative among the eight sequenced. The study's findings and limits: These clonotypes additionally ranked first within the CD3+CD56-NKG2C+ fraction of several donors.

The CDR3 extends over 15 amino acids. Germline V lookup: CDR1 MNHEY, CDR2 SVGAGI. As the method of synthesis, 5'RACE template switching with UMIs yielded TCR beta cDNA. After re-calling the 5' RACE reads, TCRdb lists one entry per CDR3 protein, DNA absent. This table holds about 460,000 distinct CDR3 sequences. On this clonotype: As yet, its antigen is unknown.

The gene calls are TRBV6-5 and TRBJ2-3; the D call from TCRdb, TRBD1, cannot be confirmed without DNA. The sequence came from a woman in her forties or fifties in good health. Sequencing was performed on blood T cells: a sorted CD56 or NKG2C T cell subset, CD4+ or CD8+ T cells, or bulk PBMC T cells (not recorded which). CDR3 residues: CASRDLAGYTDTQYF.